This T cell receptor (beta chain) was profiled in a study of T cell changes during pregnancy in multiple sclerosis. This table comes from immunoSEQ multiplex PCR, and its TCRdb copy is limited to in-frame clones, with some not included. The sample contains around 50,000 clones, around nine tenths of which appear only once. The germline V gene has CDR1 MGHRA and CDR2 YSYEKL. This CDR3 has 16 residues. The sequencing used CD4+ T cells from peripheral blood mononuclear cells, collected after pregnancy. J is TRBJ2-5 and V is TRBV4-1, with D perhaps matching TRBD2 (6 bases). The J call could be wrong; TRBJ2-7 is a better fit for the DNA end. This clonotype was sampled from a female donor in good health, enrolled as a control in a pregnancy study. Here the CDR3 DNA reads TGCGCCAGCAGCCAAGGGGGTCGGGGGACCGCCTACGAGCAGTACTTC. Protein sequence: CASSQGGRGTAYEQYF.